The 30 T cell receptor beta chains below all came from one sample that was sequenced in a study of shared clonotypes between healthy human individuals. CD45RO-negative, CCR7-selected cells formed the naive CD8 fraction, which excluded terminally differentiated effector memory CD45RA+ cells. Generated by immunoSEQ multiplex PCR, the TCRdb table keeps only in-frame clones and is missing some. The table records about 800,000 clones, about 97% of them present only once. Input material: naive CD8+ T cells sorted from blood. These receptors all stem from a man aged 25 to 40 in good health.

The rearrangement links TRBV28 to TRBJ2-1; possibly TRBD1 for D (6 bases). The germline V and J ends were trimmed by 2 bases and 3 bases, with 11 bases remaining between them. The CDR3 length is 15 residues. Germline CDR1 MDHEN, CDR2 SYDVKM. This CDR3 is CASSLGDTVYNEQFF. The CDR3 nucleotides are TGTGCCAGCAGTTTAGGGGACACGGTCTACAATGAGCAGTTCTTC.

The chain couples TRBV5-1 to TRBJ2-7, with 10 bases identical to TRBD2. Germline V gene lookup returns CDR1 SGHRS and CDR2 YFSETQ. V lost 0 bases to trimming and J lost 3 bases; unmatched junction nucleotides: 3. The CDR3 has 15 residues. CDR3 region: CASSLGAGGYYEQYF. Written as DNA, the CDR3 is TGCGCCAGCAGCTTGGGAGCGGGAGGGTACTACGAGCAGTACTTC. Drawing the rest from reference TRBV5-1 and TRBJ2-7, the complete variable domain is KAGVTQTPRYLIKTRGQQVTLSCSPISGHRSVSWYQQTPGQGLQFLFEYFSETQRNKGNFPGRFSGRQFSNSRSEMNVSTLELGDSALYLCASSLGAGGYYEQYFGPGTRLTVT.

The V call is TRBV5-5, the J call TRBJ1-5; possible D gene TRBD1, 5 bases. The germline V gene encodes CDR1 SGHKS and CDR2 YYEKEE (reference sequence). The V end was cut by 0 bases, the J end by 4 bases, with 8 bases between. This CDR3 spans 14 amino acids. In DNA, the CDR3 is TGTGCCAGCAGCTTGGGGTCAGGGAATCAGCCCCAGCATTTT. Translation gives CASSLGSGNQPQHF.

The V call is TRBV11-2, the J call TRBJ2-1, with a possible D match to TRBD2 (5 bases). Germline V gene sequence: CDR1 SGHAT, CDR2 FQNNGV. The CDR3 consists of 12 residues. Trimming cost V 4 bases and J 4 bases, with 5 bases left between them. The CDR3 DNA follows: TGTGCCAGCAGCTGGACTTACAATGAGCAGTTCTTC. As protein: CASSWTYNEQFF.

This rearrangement joins TRBV14 to TRBJ1-2; D may be TRBD1 (6 bases). Trimming pared 2 bases from V and 3 bases from J, leaving 16 bases between. This CDR3 region has 16 residues. The V gene's germline CDR1 is SGHDN and CDR2 FVKESK. The CDR3 reads CASSQLGGSHYYGYTF. CDR3 sequence (DNA): TGTGCCAGCAGCCAATTGGGGGGCAGCCACTACTATGGCTACACCTTC.

The rearrangement links TRBV2 to TRBJ2-7; 7 bases are shared with TRBD1. CDR1 SNHLY and CDR2 FYNNEI come from the germline V gene. The V and J ends lost 7 bases and 3 bases, in that order; junction bases with no gene match: 6. The CDR3 has 13 residues. CDR3 protein: CASIGTEVYEQYF. The CDR3 DNA reads TGTGCCAGCATAGGGACAGAAGTCTACGAGCAGTACTTC.

The CDR3 spells CASSYSTSSSTDTQYF. As DNA, the CDR3 is TGTGCCAGCAGTTACTCGACTAGCAGCTCCACAGATACGCAGTATTTT. The chain recombines TRBV6-5 with TRBJ2-3, with 7 bases fitting TRBD2. The J segment lost 2 bases and the V segment lost 0 bases, leaving 5 bases of the junction unmatched. The CDR3 is made up of 16 amino acids. Germline-derived CDR1 and CDR2 are MNHEY and SVGAGI.

This clone was picked up one time. The genes are TRBV5-4 and TRBJ2-2, with D perhaps TRBD1 or TRBD2 (5 bases each). CDR1 is SGHNT, CDR2 YYREEE, per germline (reference sequence). This CDR3 region has 16 residues. V shed 2 bases and J shed 6 bases, with 17 bases lying between them. The DNA of the CDR3 is TGTGCCAGCAGCTTAGAGGGATTTTCAGGGTCCGGGGAGCTGTTTTTT. As protein: CASSLEGFSGSGELFF. Full variable domain (rest looked up from reference TRBV5-4 and TRBJ2-2): ETGVTQSPTHLIKTRGQQVTLRCSSQSGHNTVSWYQQALGQGPQFIFQYYREEENGRGNFPPRFSGLQFPNYSSELNVNALELDDSALYLCASSLEGFSGSGELFFGEGSRLTVL.

This clone was found a few times. This chain links TRBV27 with TRBJ2-7; 9 positions agree with TRBD1. The germline V gene encodes CDR1 MNHEY and CDR2 SMNVEV (reference sequence). V lost 8 bases to trimming and J lost 7 bases; unmatched junction nucleotides: 21. The CDR3 loop spans 17 amino acids. Written as DNA, the CDR3 is TGTGCCAGCGCAGTTCAACCTGTAGGGACAGGGCTGGTGGAGCAGTACTTC. Amino acid sequence: CASAVQPVGTGLVEQYF.

This clone came up once. The chain couples TRBV7-9 to TRBJ2-7; D gene unclear. Germline values: CDR1 SEHNR, CDR2 FQNEAQ (reference sequence). The CDR3 length is 15 residues. V lost 5 bases and J lost 1, with 15 bases in between. The CDR3 spells CASSQPGRASYEQYF. CDR3 DNA sequence: TGTGCCAGCAGCCAACCGGGCAGAGCATCCTACGAGCAGTACTTC.

V usage is TRBV5-6 and J usage is TRBJ1-5; D remains unclear. The CDR3 runs to 14 residues. From germline, CDR1 is SGHDT and CDR2 YYEEEE. With 2 bases removed from V and 4 bases from J, the gap between germline ends came to 10 bases. The CDR3 loop is CASSFYGANQPQHF. The CDR3 DNA sequence: TGTGCCAGCAGCTTTTACGGAGCGAATCAGCCCCAGCATTTT. Full variable domain (outside the CDR3, taken from reference TRBV5-6 and TRBJ1-5): DAGVTQSPTHLIKTRGQQVTLRCSPKSGHDTVSWYQQALGQGPQFIFQYYEEEERQRGNFPDRFSGHQFPNYSSELNVNALLLGDSALYLCASSFYGANQPQHFGDGTRLSIL.

The V and J genes are TRBV2 and TRBJ1-1; weak D call: TRBD1 (5 bases). Germline assignment: CDR1 SNHLY and CDR2 FYNNEI. This CDR3 has 14 residues. V was shortened by 7 bases and J by 5 bases, with 17 bases between the two germline ends. CDR3 sequence (DNA): TGTGCCAGCACCCCCCAGCAGGGAGTGACTGAAGCTTTCTTT. Its protein is CASTPQQGVTEAFF.

The rearrangement joins TRBV10-2 to TRBJ1-5; tentative D call: TRBD1 (6 bases). Germline assignment: CDR1 WSHSY and CDR2 SAAADI. The CDR3 is made up of 12 amino acids. Trimming cost V 3 bases and J 8 bases, with 8 bases left between them. The CDR3 reads CASSEGGEPQHF. As DNA, the CDR3 is TGCGCCAGCAGTGAAGGGGGGGAGCCCCAGCATTTT.

With respect to this clone: This same CDR3 is encoded by further DNA sequences in the sample. This chain joins TRBV6-5 and TRBJ2-7; D is undetermined. V dropped 2 bases and J dropped 2 bases, with 4 bases sitting between them. Germline values: CDR1 MNHEY, CDR2 SVGAGI. This CDR3 comprises 12 residues. For the CDR3, the DNA is TGTGCCAGCAGTTACGGCCCCTACGAGCAGTACTTC. It encodes CASSYGPYEQYF.

The V and J genes are TRBV27 and TRBJ2-4; no clear D. The CDR3 covers 14 residues. Trimming stripped 0 bases from V and 6 bases from J, with 9 bases between. Germline V CDR1 and CDR2: MNHEY, SMNVEV (reference sequence). CDR3 nucleotides: TGTGCCAGCAGTTTATCGGGATCAGGAAACATTCAGTACTTC. Its translation is CASSLSGSGNIQYF.

The rearrangement links TRBV5-4 to TRBJ2-1; 9 nucleotides agree with TRBD1. The V segment lost 5 bases and the J segment 6 bases; nucleotides outside the gene matches: 12. The CDR3 is 16 amino acids. Germline CDR1 and CDR2: SGHNT and YYREEE (reference sequence). CDR3 residues: CASRLSRDRVRNEQFF. CDR3 in DNA: TGTGCCAGCAGATTAAGCCGGGACAGGGTCCGCAATGAGCAGTTCTTC. Based on the CDR3 plus reference TRBV5-4 and TRBJ2-1, the full variable domain is ETGVTQSPTHLIKTRGQQVTLRCSSQSGHNTVSWYQQALGQGPQFIFQYYREEENGRGNFPPRFSGLQFPNYSSELNVNALELDDSALYLCASRLSRDRVRNEQFFGPGTRLTVL.

The chain links TRBV29-1 to TRBJ1-1, with a weak D call TRBD1 (6 bases). CDR3 length equals 13 residues. Deletions cut 1 base from V and 5 bases from J, with 11 bases between. Germline V gene sequence: CDR1 SQVTM, CDR2 ANQGSEA. The CDR3 sequence is CSVEARGTTEAFF. CDR3 DNA: TGCAGCGTTGAAGCCAGGGGAACGACTGAAGCTTTCTTT.

This chain connects TRBV27 to TRBJ2-7, with D tentatively TRBD1 (5 bases). The length of the CDR3 is 13 residues. The germline V gene encodes CDR1 MNHEY and CDR2 SMNVEV (reference sequence). Trimming shortened V by 7 bases and J by 3 bases, and 13 bases separated the two germline ends. The CDR3 loop is CASMGRPRYEQYF. As DNA, the CDR3 is TGTGCCAGCATGGGGCGTCCCCGCTACGAGCAGTACTTC.

In this sample, this clone turned up once. V gene TRBV6-6 combines with J gene TRBJ2-3; 11 bases map to TRBD2. Trimming removed 2 bases from V and 1 base from J; junction bases left unmatched: 2. Germline V gene lookup returns CDR1 MNHNY and CDR2 SVGAGI (reference sequence). The CDR3 has 16 residues. The CDR3: CASSYVLAGGTDTQYF. CDR3 in DNA: TGTGCCAGCAGTTACGTACTAGCGGGGGGCACAGATACGCAGTATTTT.

This clone has a handful of counts. The DNA of the CDR3 is TGTGCCTGGAGTTATAGCGGGTACGAGCAGTACTTC. It translates to CAWSYSGYEQYF. J is TRBJ2-7 and V is TRBV30; 7 bases line up with TRBD2. The CDR3 is 12 amino acids. Per the germline V gene, CDR1 is GTSNPN and CDR2 is SVGIG (reference sequence). V shed 2 bases, J shed 4 bases, and the junction held 2 bases outside the gene matches.

The gene calls are TRBV6-1 and TRBJ1-2; TRBD1 matches 8 bases. This CDR3 region has 15 residues. Germline V gives CDR1 MNHNS, CDR2 SASEGT. The junction had 4 bases not matched to a gene; V was cut back by 1 base and J by 3 bases. The DNA of the CDR3 is TGTGCCAGCAGTGAAGATGGACAGGGTCACTATGGCTACACCTTC. Translating gives CASSEDGQGHYGYTF.

V usage is TRBV29-1 and J usage is TRBJ2-2; D remains unclear. There are 13 residues in the CDR3. Germline loops: CDR1 SQVTM, CDR2 ANQGSEA. V was trimmed by 7 bases and J by 1 base, leaving 10 bases between them. This chain's CDR3 is CSGRWENTGELFF. The DNA of the CDR3 is TGCAGCGGCCGCTGGGAGAACACCGGGGAGCTGTTTTTT.

The rearrangement joins TRBV18 to TRBJ1-4; TRBD1 aligns across 7 bases. This CDR3 is built from 17 residues. Trimming removed 3 bases from V and 6 bases from J; junction bases left unmatched: 13. Germline V gene data show CDR1 as KGHSH and CDR2 as LQKENI. As DNA, the CDR3 is TGTGCCAGCTCACCGGAACAGGGGAGGGCGCGATATGAAAAACTGTTTTTT. This gives the protein CASSPEQGRARYEKLFF.

V gene TRBV7-6 combines with J gene TRBJ2-2; D is possibly TRBD2 (6 bases). Germline V lookup: CDR1 SGHVS, CDR2 FNYEAQ. The CDR3 contains 16 residues. V lost 0 bases, J lost 3 bases, and 11 bases lay in between. The CDR3 is CASSLATLADTGELFF. Written as DNA, the CDR3 is TGTGCCAGCAGCTTAGCGACACTAGCCGACACCGGGGAGCTGTTTTTT.

The chain has TRBV4-1 and TRBJ2-7; TRBD1 matches 9 bases. Per germline, CDR1 MGHRA and CDR2 YSYEKL. The CDR3 has 18 amino acids. V shed 2 bases, J shed 0 bases, and the junction held 11 bases outside the gene matches. The DNA for the CDR3 is TGCGCCAGCAGCCAACTAAGGGCCGGGACAGGGAGCTCCTACGAGCAGTACTTC. It is translated as CASSQLRAGTGSSYEQYF.

The J gene is TRBJ2-7, the V gene TRBV27, with 10 bases lining up with TRBD1. Germline V CDR1 and CDR2: MNHEY, SMNVEV (reference sequence). The CDR3 sequence is 15 residues long. The V segment lost 1 base and the J segment 3 bases; nucleotides outside the gene matches: 3. CDR3 sequence reads: CASSLWGTGVYEQYF. The CDR3 bases are TGTGCCAGCAGTTTATGGGGGACAGGGGTCTACGAGCAGTACTTC.

V gene TRBV4-3 combines with J gene TRBJ1-1; no reliable D call. CDR1 LGHNA and CDR2 YSLEER come from the germline V gene. This CDR3 region has 14 residues. Trimming took off 4 bases at V and 4 bases at J, with 13 bases between the two ends. The CDR3 DNA reads as TGCGCCAGCAGCCCCGAATCGGCAACCACTGAAGCTTTCTTT. This encodes CASSPESATTEAFF.

The chain uses TRBV11-2 and TRBJ2-7; a weak D match, TRBD2 (6 bases). The germline gives CDR1 SGHAT, CDR2 FQNNGV. V lost 2 bases, J lost 2 bases, and 10 bases lay in between. The CDR3 length is 14 residues. Written as DNA, the CDR3 is TGTGCCAGCAGCTTACCGGGAGACCCCTACGAGCAGTACTTC. Amino acids: CASSLPGDPYEQYF.

The V call is TRBV6-5, the J call TRBJ2-7, with D unclear. The CDR3 has 14 amino acids. CDR1 and CDR2 (germline): MNHEY, SVGAGI. Trimming removed 5 bases at V and 6 bases at J, with 17 bases between. CDR3 nucleotide sequence: TGTGCCAGCAGTCCCTTTTCGTCCTTGGTCGAGCAGTACTTC. Translated, it gives CASSPFSSLVEQYF.

This chain connects TRBV29-1 to TRBJ1-1, with D unclear. The CDR3 spans 13 residues. V dropped 4 bases and J dropped 6 bases, with 15 bases sitting between them. Germline V gene sequence: CDR1 SQVTM, CDR2 ANQGSEA. The CDR3 coding sequence is TGCAGCGTTGTACTTTCGGGGTTTCCTGAAGCTTTCTTT. Translated, it gives CSVVLSGFPEAFF.